The subject of this entry is one T cell receptor (beta chain). The data are from a study of cytomegalovirus exposure and HLA in healthy donors. The PCR ran on 60 Vbeta and 13 Jbeta primers. Method: immunoSEQ multiplex PCR; TCRdb's copy keeps in-frame clones and lacks some. The sample lists about 100,000 clones, just under 75% occurring once. V shed 0 bases and J shed 0 bases, with 12 bases lying between them. Germline V gene sequence: CDR1 LGHNA, CDR2 YNFKEQ. CDR3 length: 17 amino acids. The chain carries TRBV4-2 and TRBJ1-3, with D perhaps TRBD1 (5 bases). The sample comprised PBMCs. The source of this sequence is a man between 45 and 60 years old in good health and CMV-seropositive. DNA for the CDR3: TGTGCCAGCAGCCAAGATGGACACCCGTTCTCTGGAAACACCATATATTTT. Its protein product is CASSQDGHPFSGNTIYF.